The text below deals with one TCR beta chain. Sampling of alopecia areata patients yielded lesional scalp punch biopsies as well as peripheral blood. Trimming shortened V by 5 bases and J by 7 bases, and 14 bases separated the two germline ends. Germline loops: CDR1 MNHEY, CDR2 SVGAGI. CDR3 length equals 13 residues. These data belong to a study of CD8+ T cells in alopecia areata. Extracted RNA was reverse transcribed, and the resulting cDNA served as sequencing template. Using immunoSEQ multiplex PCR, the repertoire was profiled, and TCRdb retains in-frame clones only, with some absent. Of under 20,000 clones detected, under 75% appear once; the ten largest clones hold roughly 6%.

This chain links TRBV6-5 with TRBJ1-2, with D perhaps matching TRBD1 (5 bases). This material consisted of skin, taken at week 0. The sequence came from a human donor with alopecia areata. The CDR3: CASSPRQRGGYTF. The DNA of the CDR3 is TGTGCCAGCAGTCCACGACAGCGGGGTGGCTACACCTTC.